The next 12 T cell receptor beta chains were all read from a single sample in a study of T cell changes during pregnancy in multiple sclerosis. Clones were read by immunoSEQ multiplex PCR, and TCRdb kept only the in-frame ones, dropping some. The sample lists around 50,000 clones; 90% to 95% were seen once. The sample consisted of CD8+ T cells from peripheral blood mononuclear cells, taken in the first trimester of pregnancy. Source of these receptors: a female donor with multiple sclerosis, enrolled in a pregnancy study.

The genes are TRBV7-9 and TRBJ2-7; maybe TRBD2 (5 bases). The CDR3 contains 13 residues. The V end lost 5 bases, the J end lost 2 bases, and 10 bases lay between the germline ends. Germline CDR1 is SEHNR and CDR2 is FQNEAQ (reference sequence). The CDR3 protein is CASSPRTAYEQYF. CDR3 sequence (DNA): TGTGCCAGCAGCCCTAGGACTGCCTACGAGCAGTACTTC.

Only one count was recorded for this clone. This sequence joins TRBV2 and TRBJ2-1, with 9 bases identical to TRBD1. The CDR3 is 15 amino acids. V trimming: 7 bases; J trimming: 5 bases; junction bases outside the gene matches: 9. Germline V gives CDR1 SNHLY, CDR2 FYNNEI. The CDR3 nucleotides are TGTGCCAGCAATTCGGGACAGGGTCTTAACAATGAGCAGTTCTTC. It is translated as CASNSGQGLNNEQFF.

The chain recombines TRBV4-2 with TRBJ2-7; 7 nucleotides line up with TRBD1. With 2 bases clipped from V and 1 base from J, the junction kept 17 bases outside the gene matches. The length of the CDR3 is 19 residues. The germline V gene has CDR1 LGHNA and CDR2 YNFKEQ. DNA for the CDR3: TGTGCCAGCAGCCAATTAATCCAGCGAGACAGGGCTGAGTCCTACGAGCAGTACTTC. Translated, it gives CASSQLIQRDRAESYEQYF.

The chain carries TRBV6-6 and TRBJ2-5, with D possibly TRBD2 on 6 matching bases. Germline loops: CDR1 MNHNY, CDR2 SVGAGI (reference sequence). V gave up 6 bases and J gave up 1 base, with 15 bases separating them. The CDR3 extends over 15 amino acids. The CDR3 DNA sequence: TGTGCCAGCAGACTCCACCCCGGGGGCCAAGAGACCCAGTACTTC. This translates into CASRLHPGGQETQYF.

This clone is a singleton in its sample. This chain joins TRBV4-3 and TRBJ2-7; the match to TRBD1 covers 7 bases. The J segment lost 0 bases and the V segment lost 1 base, leaving 6 bases of the junction unmatched. The V gene's germline CDR1 is LGHNA and CDR2 YSLEER. CDR3 length: 16 residues. The CDR3 sequence: CASSQGRQGSSYEQYF. The DNA for the CDR3 is TGCGCCAGCAGCCAAGGGAGACAGGGCAGCTCCTACGAGCAGTACTTC.

This chain links TRBV7-9 with TRBJ2-2; D is perhaps TRBD1 (5 bases). Germline CDR1 SEHNR, CDR2 FQNEAQ (reference sequence). Trimming stripped 4 bases from V and 7 bases from J, with 19 bases between. The CDR3 runs to 16 residues. The DNA of the CDR3 is TGTGCCAGCAGCTCACAGGCCCAGGATAATGACGGGGAGCTGTTTTTT. Its translation: CASSSQAQDNDGELFF.

V gene TRBV9 combines with J gene TRBJ2-7, with D tentatively TRBD2 (6 bases). This CDR3 contains 14 residues. V lost 4 bases and J 4 bases, leaving 15 bases between the germline ends. Germline-derived CDR1 and CDR2 are SGDLS and YYNGEE. CDR3 amino acids: CASSSGSTLYEQYF. The CDR3 region has the DNA TGTGCCAGCAGCTCCGGGAGCACTTTATACGAGCAGTACTTC.

The chain uses TRBV7-6 and TRBJ2-2; 7 nucleotides match TRBD1. The V and J ends lost 2 bases and 0 bases, in that order; junction bases with no gene match: 6. Per the germline V gene, CDR1 is SGHVS and CDR2 is FNYEAQ. The CDR3 extends over 17 amino acids. CDR3 sequence: CASSLRSGTANTGELFF. Written as DNA, the CDR3 is TGTGCCAGCAGCTTAAGATCCGGGACAGCGAACACCGGGGAGCTGTTTTTT.

The V and J genes are TRBV4-3 and TRBJ2-1; a possible D gene is TRBD2 (5 bases). The CDR3 consists of 14 residues. Trimming removed 1 base from V and 6 bases from J, with 10 bases in between. Germline V gene lookup returns CDR1 LGHNA and CDR2 YSLEER. The CDR3 DNA follows: TGCGCCAGCAGCCAAGTTCCTCTAGCCAATGAGCAGTTCTTC. Translated, it gives CASSQVPLANEQFF.

The chain links TRBV30 to TRBJ2-3, with D possibly TRBD1 on 5 matching bases. Germline V gene lookup returns CDR1 GTSNPN and CDR2 SVGIG (reference sequence). CDR3 length: 13 amino acids. Between the trimmed V and J ends, which lost 6 bases and 5 bases, there was a span of 15 bases. The CDR3 sequence is CACPRIGVDTQYF. For the CDR3, the DNA is TGTGCCTGCCCTCGAATAGGGGTAGATACGCAGTATTTT.

The rearrangement links TRBV20-1 to TRBJ2-1; D ambiguous. From germline, CDR1 is DFQATT and CDR2 SNEGSKA (reference sequence). V lost 0 bases, J lost 9 bases, and 6 bases lay in between. The CDR3 runs to 11 residues. The CDR3 sequence: CSAREAVEQFF. Here the CDR3 DNA reads TGCAGTGCTAGAGAGGCAGTTGAGCAGTTCTTC.

The CDR3 sequence is CAWKKGRLAGGYNEQFF. The CDR3 region has the DNA TGTGCCTGGAAGAAGGGCCGGCTAGCGGGAGGTTACAATGAGCAGTTCTTC. The chain combines TRBV30 with TRBJ2-1, with TRBD2 matching 11 bases. V was pared by 4 bases and J by 4 bases, with 12 bases of the junction left unmatched. Germline CDR1 GTSNPN, CDR2 SVGIG (reference sequence). The CDR3 has 17 amino acids.